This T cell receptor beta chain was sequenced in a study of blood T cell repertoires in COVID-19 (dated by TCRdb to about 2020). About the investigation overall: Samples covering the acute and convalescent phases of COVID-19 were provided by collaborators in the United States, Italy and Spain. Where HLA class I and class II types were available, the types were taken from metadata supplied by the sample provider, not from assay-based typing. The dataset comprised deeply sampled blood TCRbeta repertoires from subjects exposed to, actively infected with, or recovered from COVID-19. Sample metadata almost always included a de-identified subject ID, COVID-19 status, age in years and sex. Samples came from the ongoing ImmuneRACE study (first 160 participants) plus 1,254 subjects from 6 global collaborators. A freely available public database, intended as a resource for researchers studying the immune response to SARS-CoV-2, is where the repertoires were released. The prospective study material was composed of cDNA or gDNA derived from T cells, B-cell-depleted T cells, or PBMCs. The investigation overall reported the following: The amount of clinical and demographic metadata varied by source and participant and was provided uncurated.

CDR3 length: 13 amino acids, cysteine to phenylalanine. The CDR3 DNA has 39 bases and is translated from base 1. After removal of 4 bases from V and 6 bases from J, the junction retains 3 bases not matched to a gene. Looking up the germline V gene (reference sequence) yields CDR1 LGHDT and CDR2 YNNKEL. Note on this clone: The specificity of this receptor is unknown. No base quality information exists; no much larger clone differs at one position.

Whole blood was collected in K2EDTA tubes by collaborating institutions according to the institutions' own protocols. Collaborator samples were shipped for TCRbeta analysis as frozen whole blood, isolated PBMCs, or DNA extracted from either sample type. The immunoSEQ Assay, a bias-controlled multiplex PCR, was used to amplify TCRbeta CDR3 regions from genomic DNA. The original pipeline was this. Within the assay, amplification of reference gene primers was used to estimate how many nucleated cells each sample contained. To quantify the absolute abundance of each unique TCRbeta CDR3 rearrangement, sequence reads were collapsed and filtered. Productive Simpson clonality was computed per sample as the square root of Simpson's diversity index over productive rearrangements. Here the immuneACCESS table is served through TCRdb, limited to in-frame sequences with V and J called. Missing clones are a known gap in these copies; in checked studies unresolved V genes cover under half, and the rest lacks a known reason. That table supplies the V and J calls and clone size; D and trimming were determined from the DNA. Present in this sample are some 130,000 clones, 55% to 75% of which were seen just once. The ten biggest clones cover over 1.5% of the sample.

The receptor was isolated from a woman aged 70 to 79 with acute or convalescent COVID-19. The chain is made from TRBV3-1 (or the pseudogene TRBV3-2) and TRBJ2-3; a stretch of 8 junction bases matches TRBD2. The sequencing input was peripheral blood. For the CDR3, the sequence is CASSPLAGDTQYF. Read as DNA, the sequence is TGTGCCAGCAGCCCCTTAGCGGGGGATACGCAGTATTTT.